This T cell receptor beta chain is drawn from a study of T cell responses to AZD1222 COVID-19 vaccine. CDR3 length: 12 residues. Trimming took off 6 bases at V and 6 bases at J, with 12 bases between the two ends. The V gene's germline CDR1 is MNHEY and CDR2 SVGAGI. The method was immunoSEQ multiplex PCR; TCRdb's version includes in-frame clones alone and lacks a portion of them. The sample shows roughly 120,000 clones, approximately 91% of them seen only once. Regarding the study as a whole: Spike-wide vaccine-associated CD4 TCRs dominated at 160-218 and 743-854.

Comments on this clone: Antigen specificity is unknown.

Sequenced here: peripheral blood, sampled on day 0 of AZD1222 vaccination. This receptor was obtained from an adult in good health. The chain carries TRBV6-5 and TRBJ2-7; the D gene is possibly TRBD1 (5 bases). The CDR3 DNA sequence: TGTGCCAGCAGGCGACAAGGGGCCGAGCAGTACTTC. Encoded protein: CASRRQGAEQYF.